The rows below give T cell receptor beta chains drawn from one sample of a study of blood T cell repertoires in COVID-19. The repertoire was sequenced with immunoSEQ multiplex PCR; TCRdb's copy has only in-frame clones and lacks some. Seen here are some 65,000 clones, approximately 83% observed once, and the top ten hold more than 15%. The specimen sequenced was peripheral blood. These receptors were collected from a middle-aged man with COVID-19, enrolled during active disease. Each CDR3 is given with its conserved first and last residue.

>TRBJ2-5|TRBV5-1
CASSLAASSAGGETQYF
>TRBJ2-1|TRBV5-4
CASSYSGGAEQFF
>TRBJ2-6|TRBV2
CASSYLSLSGANVLTF
>TRBJ2-7|TRBV19
CASSIVGIESYEQYF
>TRBJ1-6|TRBV19
CASSLQGFDNSPLHF
>TRBJ2-1|TRBV15
CATSRTRDRAYNEQFF
>TRBJ2-7|TRBV4-1
CASSQGTSRAGEQYF
>TRBJ1-5|TRBV19
CASRDSGQGNQPQHF
>TRBJ1-1|TRBV11-1
CASSGDRDTEAFF
>TRBJ2-7|TRBV18
CASSPLVTSIYEQYF
>TRBJ1-1|TRBV5-4
CASSLETAAGMNTEAFF
>TRBJ1-5|TRBV6-5
CASSSYGQDNQPQHF
>TRBJ2-3|TRBV6-5
CASAYSGGDTDTQYF
>TRBJ1-2|TRBV19
CASSNPLGVLDGYTF
>TRBJ1-2|TRBV11-2
CASSRDRVTYGYTF
>TRBJ2-5|TRBV30
CASKGLAGGETQYF
>TRBJ1-1|TRBV6-5
CASSPGGGTEAFF
>TRBJ1-2|TRBV28
CASSGGIRGYTF
>TRBJ2-4|TRBV2
CASRTDRGNIQYF
>TRBJ1-2|TRBV30
CAWSVAQGYTF
>TRBJ1-1|TRBV18
CASSPAQNTEAFF
>TRBJ2-2|TRBV5-1
CASSGSDTGELFF
>TRBJ2-2|TRBV18
CASSPRDRGPGELFF
>TRBJ2-2|TRBV11-3
CASSLTGSNTGELFF
>TRBJ1-1|TRBV11-2
CASSPWDSPLMNTEAFF
>TRBJ1-4|TRBV11-1
CARTPTNEKLFF
>TRBJ1-1|TRBV6-5
CASSYVQGSRAFF
>TRBJ2-5|TRBV5-1
CASSSGPQETQYF
>TRBJ2-5|TRBV5-1
CASSRLAGGFETQYF
>TRBJ2-6|TRBV5-1
CASSSGSGANVLTF
>TRBJ1-1|TRBV5-1
CASSLVDGGAGAFF
>TRBJ2-6|TRBV10-3
CAISETGDGANVLTF
>TRBJ1-2|TRBV5-1
CASSPGQYYGYTF
>TRBJ1-2|TRBV4-1
CASSPNRVNYGYTF
>TRBJ2-7|TRBV28
CASPNAEETYEQYF
>TRBJ1-3|TRBV21-1
CARELSSGNTIYF
>TRBJ2-5|TRBV11-2
CASSFNRGLLETQYF